This T cell receptor (beta chain) was identified during a study of response to subunit inactivated influenza vaccine. Study-level findings and limits: The authors suggested that few new T cells are recruited per seasonal influenza vaccination.

TCRdb re-analysed the RT-PCR reads in MiXCR, keeping a single row per CDR3 protein. The table shows over 450,000 distinct CDR3 sequences, with about an eighth occurring only once. The CDR3 spans 13 residues. After removal of 3 bases from V and 7 bases from J, the junction contained 6 bases not matched to a gene. From germline, CDR1 is DFQATT and CDR2 SNEGSKA (reference sequence). On this clonotype: Its antigen is unidentified.

The V call is TRBV20-1, the J call TRBJ2-1; 7 nucleotides match TRBD2. The receptor was derived from a middle-aged man who received an inactivated influenza vaccine. Sequences were derived from PBMCs from blood, sampled roughly 48 days after vaccination. In DNA form, the CDR3 reads TGCAGTGCTAGGGACGGGGGGAGGAATGAGCAGTTCTTC. As protein: CSARDGGRNEQFF.